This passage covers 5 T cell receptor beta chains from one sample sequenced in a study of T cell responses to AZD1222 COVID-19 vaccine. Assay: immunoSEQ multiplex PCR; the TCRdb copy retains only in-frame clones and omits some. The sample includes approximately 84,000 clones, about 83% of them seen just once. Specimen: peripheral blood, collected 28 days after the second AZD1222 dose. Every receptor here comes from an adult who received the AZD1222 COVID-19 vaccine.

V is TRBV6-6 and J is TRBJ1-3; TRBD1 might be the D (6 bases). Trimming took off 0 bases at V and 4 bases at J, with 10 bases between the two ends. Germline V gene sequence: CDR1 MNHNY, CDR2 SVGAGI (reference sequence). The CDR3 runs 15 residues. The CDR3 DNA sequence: TGTGCCAGCAGTTACTCTTCGGACAGCGGAAACACCATATATTTT. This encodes CASSYSSDSGNTIYF.

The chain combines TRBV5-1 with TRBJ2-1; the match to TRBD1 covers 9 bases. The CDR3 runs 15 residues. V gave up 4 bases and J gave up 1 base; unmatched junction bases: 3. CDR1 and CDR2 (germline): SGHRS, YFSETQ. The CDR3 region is CASSTGQGSYNEQFF. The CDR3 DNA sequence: TGCGCCAGCAGCACCGGACAGGGGTCCTACAATGAGCAGTTCTTC.

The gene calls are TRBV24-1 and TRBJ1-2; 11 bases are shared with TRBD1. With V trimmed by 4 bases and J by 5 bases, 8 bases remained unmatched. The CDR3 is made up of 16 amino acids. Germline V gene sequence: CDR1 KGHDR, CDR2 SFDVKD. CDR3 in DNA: TGTGCCACCAGTGAGGCCTGGACAGGGGGCGCTTATGGCTACACCTTC. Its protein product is CATSEAWTGGAYGYTF.

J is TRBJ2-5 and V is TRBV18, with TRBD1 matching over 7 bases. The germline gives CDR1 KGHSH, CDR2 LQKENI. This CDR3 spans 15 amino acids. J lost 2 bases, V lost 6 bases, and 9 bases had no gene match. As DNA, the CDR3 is TGTGCCAGCTCTCCCCGACAGGGACGGCAAGAGACCCAGTACTTC. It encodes CASSPRQGRQETQYF.

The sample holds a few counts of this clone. CDR3 region: CASSLGSRADNEQFF. Written as DNA, the CDR3 is TGTGCCAGCAGTTTAGGCAGTCGGGCCGACAATGAGCAGTTCTTC. The rearrangement uses TRBV28 and TRBJ2-1, with D hard to call. Germline-derived CDR1 and CDR2 are MDHEN and SYDVKM. This CDR3 contains 15 residues. Trimming shortened V by 2 bases and J by 5 bases, and 13 bases separated the two germline ends. The variable domain in full, with the rest retrieved from reference TRBV28 and TRBJ2-1, is DVKVTQSSRYLVKRTGEKVFLECVQDMDHENMFWYRQDPGLGLRLIYFSYDVKMKEKGDIPEGYSVSREKKERFSLILESASTNQTSMYLCASSLGSRADNEQFFGPGTRLTVL.